This T cell receptor beta chain was captured by sequencing in a study of T-cell reconstitution after alpha-beta-depleted transplantation in children. Regarding this clonotype: As yet, its antigen is unknown.

Trimming took off 2 bases at V and 8 bases at J, with 15 bases between the two ends. The CDR3 runs to 14 residues. Germline V gives CDR1 MNHEY, CDR2 SVGAGI. Whole-study findings and limits: Surviving recipient cells, namely T cells and thymic progenitors, were the source of high day-60 TCRbeta diversity in some patients. It was newly produced T cells that mostly accounted for T-cell counts and diversity one year after transplant.

Molecular barcoding with unique molecular identifiers was used for the TCRbeta library. TCRdb reprocessed the PCR reads with MiXCR, giving one entry per CDR3 protein. The sample includes just over 950,000 distinct CDR3 sequences, around 30% seen only once; the top ten take about 28%. The chain employs TRBV6-5 and TRBJ1-2, with D uncertain. The sequencing used PBMCs, mostly from graft donor cells, collected 360 days after TCRalphabeta/CD19-depleted stem cell transplant. This clonotype was sampled from a boy younger than two who had a stem cell transplant for SCID, so the T cells may come from the graft donor. The CDR3 DNA reads as TGTGCCAGCAGTTACCCGAGGACCAACGGGGGCTACACCTTC. As protein: CASSYPRTNGGYTF.